The 13 T cell receptor beta chains below come from one sample, sequenced in a study of blood T cell repertoires in COVID-19. Some clones are missing from TCRdb's copy, which holds only in-frame ones; the method was immunoSEQ multiplex PCR. This table has approximately 250,000 clones, 75% to 90% appearing once. Source material: peripheral blood. The receptors were gathered from a woman between 65 and 79 years old with COVID-19, enrolled during active disease.

The rearrangement links TRBV10-3 to TRBJ2-7; 8 bases match TRBD2. The V gene's germline CDR1 is ENHRY and CDR2 SYGVKD. The CDR3 length is 15 residues. After removal of 2 bases from V and 6 bases from J, the junction contained 9 bases not matched to a gene. The CDR3 protein is CAISEEDFAGGEQYF. The CDR3 DNA reads TGTGCCATCAGTGAGGAAGATTTCGCGGGGGGCGAGCAGTACTTC.

The chain joins TRBV30 to TRBJ2-3, with 8 bases lining up with TRBD2. This CDR3 comprises 15 residues. Germline values: CDR1 GTSNPN, CDR2 SVGIG (reference sequence). V lost 3 bases, J lost 4 bases, and 9 bases stayed unmatched. The CDR3 DNA reads as TGTGCCTGGAGCCGGGCGGGGGGCGTCGCAGATACGCAGTATTTT. Encoded protein: CAWSRAGGVADTQYF.

This rearrangement joins TRBV5-1 to TRBJ1-1, with D hard to call. V shed 1 base and J shed 4 bases, with 14 bases lying between them. This CDR3 is built from 15 residues. The germline CDR1 and CDR2 sequences are SGHRS and YFSETQ. As DNA, the CDR3 is TGCGCCAGCAGCTTGTCTGGGGAGGTGGGCACTGAAGCTTTCTTT. This encodes CASSLSGEVGTEAFF. Based on the CDR3 plus reference TRBV5-1 and TRBJ1-1, the full variable domain is KAGVTQTPRYLIKTRGQQVTLSCSPISGHRSVSWYQQTPGQGLQFLFEYFSETQRNKGNFPGRFSGRQFSNSRSEMNVSTLELGDSALYLCASSLSGEVGTEAFFGQGTRLTVV.

This rearrangement joins TRBV19 to TRBJ2-7; 9 bases are shared with TRBD1. The CDR3 is 15 amino acids. Germline V gene lookup returns CDR1 LNHDA and CDR2 SQIVND (reference sequence). V was pared by 10 bases and J by 7 bases, with 17 bases of the junction left unmatched. Here the CDR3 DNA reads TGTGCCACCTCAGCACGGGACAGGGACCCTAGGGAGCAGTACTTC. Translating it yields CATSARDRDPREQYF.

This chain joins TRBV6-1 and TRBJ2-7; D is undetermined. The length of the CDR3 is 12 residues. CDR1 and CDR2 (germline): MNHNS, SASEGT. Trimming took off 1 base at V and 6 bases at J, with 7 bases between the two ends. CDR3 region: CASSEGSAEQYF. CDR3 bases: TGTGCCAGCAGTGAAGGAAGCGCCGAGCAGTACTTC.

The chain employs TRBV9 and TRBJ1-1; D gene unclear. The CDR3 is 13 amino acids. Germline lookup yields CDR1 SGDLS and CDR2 YYNGEE. V was clipped by 4 bases and J by 3 bases, with 10 bases between them. The DNA for the CDR3 is TGTGCCAGCAGCCGCGACACTTACACTGAAGCTTTCTTT. This codes for CASSRDTYTEAFF.

The chain couples TRBV5-1 to TRBJ2-7; D uncertain. Trimming pared 1 base from V and 7 bases from J, leaving 15 bases between. The CDR3 consists of 14 residues. Germline lookup yields CDR1 SGHRS and CDR2 YFSETQ. The CDR3 region has the DNA TGCGCCAGCAGCTTGTCAGGTAGAGATCAGGAGCAGTACTTC. Amino acid sequence: CASSLSGRDQEQYF.

Concerning this clone: Other DNA sequences from this sample encode an identical CDR3 as well. The V gene is TRBV19, the J gene TRBJ2-2; 12 bases agree with TRBD2. The V segment lost 5 bases and the J segment 3 bases; nucleotides outside the gene matches: 1. The CDR3 is 15 residues long. CDR1 and CDR2 (germline): LNHDA, SQIVND (reference sequence). The CDR3 loop is CASSRLAGDTGELFF. CDR3 DNA sequence: TGTGCCAGTAGTCGACTAGCGGGGGACACCGGGGAGCTGTTTTTT.

The V call is TRBV29-1, the J call TRBJ2-7, with TRBD1 matching 7 bases. The length of the CDR3 is 14 residues. The V segment lost 6 bases and the J segment 4 bases; nucleotides outside the gene matches: 12. Germline values: CDR1 SQVTM, CDR2 ANQGSEA. The CDR3 DNA follows: TGCAGCGTCTCCTCCGGGACAGCTAATTACGAGCAGTACTTC. This encodes CSVSSGTANYEQYF.

This clone was counted once. The J gene is TRBJ1-6, the V gene TRBV28, with 7 bases that match TRBD1. Trimming took 5 bases from V and 7 from J; bases not matched to a gene: 5. The CDR3 runs to 14 residues. The germline CDR1 and CDR2 sequences are MDHEN and SYDVKM. Here the CDR3 reads CASSTQGVNSPLHF. In DNA form, the CDR3 reads TGTGCCAGCAGTACCCAGGGGGTAAATTCACCCCTCCACTTT.

The chain uses TRBV28 and TRBJ1-5, with D possibly TRBD1 on 6 matching bases. The V end was cut by 7 bases, the J end by 0 bases, with 16 bases between. CDR3 length: 16 residues. CDR1 MDHEN and CDR2 SYDVKM come from the germline V gene. CDR3: CASTKGGGFSNQPQHF. The CDR3 DNA is TGTGCCAGCACGAAGGGGGGGGGTTTTAGCAATCAGCCCCAGCATTTT. Full variable domain (missing parts from reference TRBV28 and TRBJ1-5): DVKVTQSSRYLVKRTGEKVFLECVQDMDHENMFWYRQDPGLGLRLIYFSYDVKMKEKGDIPEGYSVSREKKERFSLILESASTNQTSMYLCASTKGGGFSNQPQHFGDGTRLSIL.

The rearrangement joins TRBV29-1 to TRBJ1-2; 9 nucleotides agree with TRBD1. There are 13 residues in the CDR3. V shed 7 bases and J 5 bases; nucleotides not matched to a gene: 8. The germline V gene encodes CDR1 SQVTM and CDR2 ANQGSEA. The CDR3 reads CSGRQGEGYGYTF. CDR3 in DNA: TGCAGCGGAAGACAGGGGGAGGGGTATGGCTACACCTTC. The full variable domain, its missing parts supplied by reference TRBV29-1 and TRBJ1-2, is SAVISQKPSRDICQRGTSLTIQCQVDSQVTMMFWYRQQPGQSLTLIATANQGSEATYESGFVIDKFPISRPNLTFSTLTVSNMSPEDSSIYLCSGRQGEGYGYTFGSGTRLTVV.

The rearrangement uses TRBV18 and TRBJ2-5; tentatively, D is TRBD2 (6 bases). The CDR3 has 13 residues. Germline loops: CDR1 KGHSH, CDR2 LQKENI. Between the trimmed V and J ends, which lost 0 bases and 5 bases, there was a span of 7 bases. The CDR3 reads CASSPPSGETQYF. The DNA for the CDR3 is TGTGCCAGCTCACCACCGAGCGGGGAGACCCAGTACTTC.